A few counts support the clone carrying this T cell receptor (beta chain). This specimen belongs to a study of regulatory T cells in long-lasting Graves disease. Germline loops: CDR1 MDHEN, CDR2 SYDVKM. This CDR3 is 14 amino acids long. Losses at the gene ends were 7 bases for V and 4 bases for J; bases not matched to a gene: 8. To make TCR beta libraries, researchers used iRepertoire HTBI primers and Arm-PCR of CDR3 regions. One entry per CDR3 protein results from TCRdb running MiXCR on the multiplex PCR reads. The sample consists of roughly 400,000 distinct CDR3 sequences, roughly 15% of them appearing once. As to time point: newly diagnosed GD, antithyroid drugs for less than 3 months. PBMC-extracted RNA yielded the TCR library. The same specimen was also included in a second study, on T cells in Graves' hyperthyroidism and ophthalmopathy.

The sample here was peripheral blood mononuclear cells (PBMCs), taken at new diagnosis, from a patient treated with antithyroid drugs. This chain connects TRBV28 to TRBJ2-3, with TRBD1 matching over 7 bases. The receptor was isolated from a woman in her late teens or twenties with Graves disease. CDR3 protein: CASIRQGPPDTQYF. The CDR3 nucleotides are TGTGCCAGCATCAGACAGGGACCCCCAGATACGCAGTATTTT.